Below are 27 T cell receptor beta chains sequenced from a single sample in a study of blood T cell repertoires in COVID-19. Some clones are missing from TCRdb's copy, which holds only in-frame ones; the method was immunoSEQ multiplex PCR. The sample lists about 190,000 clones, around nine tenths occurring once. Specimen: peripheral blood. Receptor source: a man between 35 and 55 years old with active or convalescent COVID-19.

The chain has TRBV6-1 and TRBJ2-6; D may be TRBD1 (6 bases). The germline V and J ends were trimmed by 0 bases and 8 bases, with 14 bases remaining between them. The CDR3 is 16 amino acids. Germline CDR1 and CDR2: MNHNS and SASEGT. The CDR3 nucleotides are TGTGCCAGCAGTGAAGCGCTGGGACAAGGGACCAACGTCCTGACTTTC. Translation: CASSEALGQGTNVLTF.

This clone was seen only a few times. This chain uses TRBV7-2 with TRBJ2-7; a weak D match, TRBD2 (6 bases). The CDR3 contains 15 residues. V lost 0 bases, J lost 1 base, and 10 bases lay in between. Germline V gene lookup returns CDR1 SGHTA and CDR2 FQGNSA. The CDR3 DNA sequence: TGTGCCAGCAGCTTAGCGGGAGGTCTATCCTACGAGCAGTACTTC. This gives the protein CASSLAGGLSYEQYF. Looking up the rest from reference TRBV7-2 and TRBJ2-7 gives the full variable domain: GAGVSQSPSNKVTEKGKDVELRCDPISGHTALYWYRQSLGQGLEFLIYFQGNSAPDKSGLPSDRFSAERTGGSVSTLTIQRTQQEDSAVYLCASSLAGGLSYEQYFGPGTRLTVT.

This clone has only a few counts. Other DNA variants within this sample encode the same CDR3. This chain connects TRBV18 to TRBJ1-2; D is possibly TRBD1 (5 bases). The CDR3 is 13 amino acids. Germline CDR1 is KGHSH and CDR2 is LQKENI. V was pared by 2 bases and J by 2 bases, with 6 bases between. This chain's CDR3 is CASSPDRNYGYTF. The CDR3 nucleotides read TGTGCCAGCTCACCAGACAGAAACTATGGCTACACCTTC.

This chain links TRBV3-1 (or the pseudogene TRBV3-2) with TRBJ1-2; the D gene is possibly TRBD1 (5 bases). The length of the CDR3 is 13 residues. V shed 3 bases and J shed 6 bases, with 11 bases lying between them. The germline V gene encodes CDR1 LGHDT and CDR2 YNNKEL (reference sequence). CDR3 coding DNA: TGTGCCAGCAGCCAGGGGACTAAGGATGGCTACACCTTC. It codes for CASSQGTKDGYTF.

This sequence joins TRBV29-1 and TRBJ1-1; the D gene is possibly TRBD1 (5 bases). Trimming removed 5 bases at V and 1 base at J, with 11 bases between. The CDR3 runs 13 residues. The germline V gene encodes CDR1 SQVTM and CDR2 ANQGSEA. The CDR3 loop reads CSVTSGGNTEAFF. CDR3 DNA sequence: TGCAGCGTTACATCGGGGGGGAACACTGAAGCTTTCTTT.

This rearrangement joins TRBV15 to TRBJ1-4, with D possibly matching TRBD1 (6 bases). Trimming removed 3 bases from V and 4 bases from J, with 9 bases in between. CDR3 length: 14 amino acids. From germline, CDR1 is LNHNV and CDR2 YYDKDF (reference sequence). CDR3 loop: CATSSGGYNEKLFF. The CDR3 DNA sequence: TGTGCCACCAGCAGTGGGGGCTATAATGAAAAACTGTTTTTT.

The chain links TRBV6-5 to TRBJ1-3, with 8 bases that match TRBD1. V lost 6 bases to trimming and J lost 0 bases; unmatched junction nucleotides: 4. CDR1 and CDR2 from the germline V gene are MNHEY and SVGAGI. The length of the CDR3 is 15 residues. CDR3 sequence (DNA): TGTGCCAGCAGGAGTACAGGGGGCTCTGGAAACACCATATATTTT. Translation gives CASRSTGGSGNTIYF.

The CDR3 sequence: CASKRTGVYGYTF. The DNA for the CDR3 is TGTGCCAGCAAAAGGACAGGAGTTTATGGCTACACCTTC. This chain joins TRBV5-6 and TRBJ1-2, with 7 bases matching TRBD1. The CDR3 sequence is 13 residues long. The J segment lost 5 bases and the V segment lost 6 bases, leaving 7 bases of the junction unmatched. CDR1 and CDR2 (germline): SGHDT, YYEEEE.

The chain has TRBV21-1 and TRBJ2-7; the table names TRBD2, a call not compared with the DNA. TRBV21-1 is a pseudogene locus. The CDR3 extends over 9 amino acids. CDR3 coding DNA: TGTGACTGCTCCTACGAGCAGTACTTC. Amino acids: CDCSYEQYF.

The rearrangement uses TRBV28 and TRBJ1-6; 10 positions agree with TRBD1. The J segment lost 0 bases and the V segment lost 6 bases, leaving 8 bases of the junction unmatched. The CDR3 consists of 18 residues. Germline V gene data show CDR1 as MDHEN and CDR2 as SYDVKM. CDR3: CASSPLWTGGSYNSPLHF. CDR3 in DNA: TGTGCCAGCAGCCCCCTTTGGACAGGGGGCTCCTATAATTCACCCCTCCACTTT.

The chain has TRBV19 and TRBJ1-4, with 8 bases fitting TRBD1. The ends lost 6 bases at V and 6 bases at J; junction bases unmatched: 15. CDR1 LNHDA and CDR2 SQIVND come from the germline V gene (reference sequence). The CDR3 is 17 amino acids. In DNA, the CDR3 is TGTGCCAGTAGAAAAACGACAATGACAGGGGATCATGAAAAACTGTTTTTT. Amino acid sequence: CASRKTTMTGDHEKLFF.

The chain joins TRBV6-4 to TRBJ2-3, with a weak D call TRBD1 (5 bases). Trimming took 4 bases from V and 1 from J, leaving 12 bases between them. The CDR3 consists of 15 residues. Germline V gene lookup returns CDR1 MRHNA and CDR2 SNTAGT. The CDR3, as DNA: TGTGCCAGCAGTGGACAGAGTCTTGGCACAGATACGCAGTATTTT. This gives the protein CASSGQSLGTDTQYF.

The chain joins TRBV5-1 to TRBJ1-3; possibly TRBD1 for D (6 bases). The CDR3 has 15 amino acids. CDR1 is SGHRS and CDR2 is YFSETQ in the germline V gene. V lost 3 bases and J lost 0, with 10 bases in between. As DNA, the CDR3 is TGCGCCAGCAGCTCGGGGGGCCTCTCTGGAAACACCATATATTTT. Its protein is CASSSGGLSGNTIYF.

This clone appeared once. This chain connects TRBV5-1 to TRBJ2-3; TRBD2 matches at 10 bases. J lost 2 bases, V lost 2 bases, and 5 bases had no gene match. Germline CDR1 is SGHRS and CDR2 is YFSETQ. The CDR3 totals 16 residues. The CDR3 loop is CASSFQAGGDTDTQYF. The CDR3 DNA follows: TGCGCCAGCAGCTTCCAAGCGGGGGGGGACACAGATACGCAGTATTTT.

The CDR3 nucleotides read TGTGCCTGGAGCTTACCGGGACTAGCGGGACCCGCCTACAATGAGCAGTTCTTC. This translates into CAWSLPGLAGPAYNEQFF. This chain joins TRBV30 and TRBJ2-1; 13 bases fit TRBD2. The V and J ends lost 3 bases and 2 bases, in that order; junction bases with no gene match: 10. This CDR3 has 18 amino acids. CDR1 and CDR2 from the germline V gene are GTSNPN and SVGIG (reference sequence).

The V and J genes are TRBV19 and TRBJ1-5, with TRBD1 matching 10 bases. Germline loops: CDR1 LNHDA, CDR2 SQIVND (reference sequence). This CDR3 spans 16 amino acids. The J segment lost 3 bases and the V segment lost 5 bases, leaving 7 bases of the junction unmatched. The CDR3 protein is CASSLRGTGANQPQHF. CDR3 in DNA: TGTGCCAGTAGTTTACGGGGGACAGGGGCCAATCAGCCCCAGCATTTT.

The chain couples TRBV19 to TRBJ1-2, with 8 bases lining up with TRBD1. Germline V lookup: CDR1 LNHDA, CDR2 SQIVND (reference sequence). This CDR3 is built from 15 residues. The junction had 7 bases not matched to a gene; V was cut back by 1 base and J by 6 bases. CDR3 nucleotides: TGTGCCAGTAGTATAGTAACCGACAGGGGCCATGGCTACACCTTC. It yields the protein CASSIVTDRGHGYTF.

The chain employs TRBV21-1 and TRBJ1-2. TRBV21-1 is labeled a pseudogene. The CDR3 is 13 residues long. CDR3 amino acids: CASRRCHSNGYTF. The CDR3 DNA follows: TGTGCCAGCCGGAGGTGCCATTCCAATGGCTACACCTTC.

V and J are TRBV2 and TRBJ1-6; 7 nucleotides align to TRBD1. V gave up 2 bases and J gave up 15 bases; unmatched junction bases: 22. The CDR3 spans 18 residues. From germline, CDR1 is SNHLY and CDR2 FYNNEI. In nucleotides, the CDR3 is TGTGCCAGCAGTGAACGAGTATTTTTAGGGACAGCCTTCCTTCTCCTCCACTTT. It codes for CASSERVFLGTAFLLLHF.

This clone was seen only a few times. The V and J genes are TRBV19 and TRBJ1-3; unclear D gene. The germline gives CDR1 LNHDA, CDR2 SQIVND (reference sequence). V lost 3 bases, J lost 0 bases, and 9 bases lay in between. The CDR3 has 15 amino acids. CDR3 nucleotide sequence: TGTGCCAGTAGTATCTTCCTACTCTCTGGAAACACCATATATTTT. Translation gives CASSIFLLSGNTIYF.

The chain couples TRBV27 to TRBJ2-1; 8 positions agree with TRBD2. Trimming at V came to 5 bases and at J to 4 bases, leaving 4 bases not matched to a gene. The CDR3 covers 14 residues. Germline V gives CDR1 MNHEY, CDR2 SMNVEV (reference sequence). In DNA, the CDR3 is TGTGCCAGCAGTGTTAGCGGGAAATACAATGAGCAGTTCTTC. Protein sequence: CASSVSGKYNEQFF.

The V call is TRBV2, the J call TRBJ1-5; 7 bases are a match to TRBD1. The CDR3 extends over 13 amino acids. V lost 9 bases and J lost 6; bases outside the gene matches: 8. Germline CDR1 is SNHLY and CDR2 is FYNNEI. This CDR3 is CASTRQGGQPQHF. DNA of the CDR3: TGTGCCAGTACCCGACAGGGAGGTCAGCCCCAGCATTTT.

This sequence joins TRBV29-1 and TRBJ1-1, with D possibly TRBD1 on 5 matching bases. CDR1 is SQVTM, CDR2 ANQGSEA, per germline. This CDR3 contains 11 residues. V was pared by 3 bases and J by 11 bases, with 13 bases between. The CDR3 DNA is TGCAGCGTTGATTTAGGGGTTCTCGCTTTCTTT. Its protein product is CSVDLGVLAFF.

The chain is built from TRBV7-8 and TRBJ1-2; a weak D match, TRBD1 (5 bases). Trimming removed 2 bases at V and 2 bases at J, with 15 bases between. Germline CDR1 is SGHVS and CDR2 is FQNEAQ. The CDR3 contains 16 residues. CDR3 loop: CASSLTGGGRNYGYTF. The CDR3, as DNA: TGTGCCAGCAGCTTAACGGGCGGGGGACGGAACTATGGCTACACCTTC.

This chain joins TRBV6-5 and TRBJ1-2; TRBD1 matches at 7 bases. The length of the CDR3 is 13 residues. CDR1 and CDR2 (germline): MNHEY, SVGAGI. Unmatched junction bases numbered 7, after V lost 5 bases and J lost 7 bases. The CDR3 DNA follows: TGTGCCAGCAGTAAACCTGCAGGGGGTGGCTACACCTTC. Protein sequence: CASSKPAGGGYTF.

The V and J genes are TRBV15 and TRBJ1-6; 7 bases are a match to TRBD1. Germline trimming cut 6 bases from V and 10 bases from J; bases unmatched to any gene: 12. The germline V gene has CDR1 LNHNV and CDR2 YYDKDF (reference sequence). This CDR3 has 15 amino acids. The CDR3 sequence: CATREDRASGSPLHF. The DNA of the CDR3 is TGTGCCACCAGGGAAGACAGGGCCTCTGGGTCACCCCTCCACTTT.

This chain joins TRBV30 and TRBJ2-2; tentatively, D is TRBD1 (6 bases). Germline CDR1 is GTSNPN and CDR2 is SVGIG (reference sequence). This CDR3 contains 14 residues. The V gene lost 3 bases and the J gene lost 5 bases, with 13 bases spanning the gap. The CDR3, as DNA: TGTGCCTGGAGCGAAGGACAGTGGACCGGGGAGCTGTTTTTT. Translated, it gives CAWSEGQWTGELFF.